The entry below describes one T cell receptor (beta chain). Original analysis: Nucleated cell number was recorded as an estimate derived from reference gene primer amplification. TCRdb's table, derived via immunoSEQ multiplex PCR, lists solely in-frame clones and lacks some. D and trimming come from the DNA, and the V and J calls and clone size come from that table. In the table there are 300,000 or so clones, about 87% of which are singletons. These data originate in a study of blood T cell repertoires in COVID-19. The overall study: Both acute and convalescent COVID-19 samples were obtained from the United States, Italy and Spain. T cells, B-cell-depleted T cells, or PBMCs provided the cDNA or gDNA that served as material.

There are 16 residues in the CDR3. The V segment lost 3 bases and the J segment 8 bases; nucleotides outside the gene matches: 14. Germline loops: CDR1 MNHEY, CDR2 SVGAGI. Sequenced: peripheral blood. The V and J genes are TRBV6-5 and TRBJ1-2; TRBD1 matches 8 bases. The sequence was obtained from a woman aged 40 to 50 with acute or convalescent COVID-19. The CDR3, as DNA: TGTGCCAGCAGTTATGGAAGGGGGCAGGGGGCGCGGGGCTACACCTTC. Encoded protein: CASSYGRGQGARGYTF.